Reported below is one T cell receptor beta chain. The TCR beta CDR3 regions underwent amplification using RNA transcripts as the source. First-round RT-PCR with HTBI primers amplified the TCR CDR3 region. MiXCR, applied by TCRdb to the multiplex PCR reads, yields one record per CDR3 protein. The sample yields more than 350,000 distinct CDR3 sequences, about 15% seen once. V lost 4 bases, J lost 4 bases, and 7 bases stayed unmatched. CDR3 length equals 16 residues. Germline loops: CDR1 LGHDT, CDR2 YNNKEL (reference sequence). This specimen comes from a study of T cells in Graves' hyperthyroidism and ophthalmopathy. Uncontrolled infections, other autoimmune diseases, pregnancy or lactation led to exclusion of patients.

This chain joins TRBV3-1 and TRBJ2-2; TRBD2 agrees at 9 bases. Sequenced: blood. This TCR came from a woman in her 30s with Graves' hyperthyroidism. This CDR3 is CASSPGGSGSTGELFF. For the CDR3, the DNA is TGTGCCAGCAGCCCCGGGGGTAGCGGGAGCACCGGGGAGCTGTTTTTT.